This T cell receptor beta chain came from a study of T-cell memory formation after mild COVID-19. As for the study in general: TCR clusters were largely donor specific. The study, taken as a whole, reports: Researchers found some responding clones in pre-infection memory, a sign that cross-reactive memory joined. A balance of CD4 and CD8 characterized clones contracting day 15 to 85, whereas later expanders leaned CD4+. CD4+ contracting clones lay mainly in CM and EM, CD8+ ones in EMRA.

TCRdb redid the calling of the 5' RACE reads with MiXCR, one entry per CDR3 protein. The table records under 85,000 distinct CDR3 sequences, about 15% of them present only once. Trimming shortened V by 4 bases and J by 1 base, and 14 bases separated the two germline ends. Germline values: CDR1 SGDLS, CDR2 YYNGEE. This CDR3 is built from 15 residues. On this clonotype: What it binds is not known.

The rearrangement links TRBV9 to TRBJ1-1; D uncertain. This TCR was sampled from an adult woman who had mild COVID-19 (a few samples of this study predate the infection). Cell type and time point are not known. The sample consisted of PBMCs or a T cell subset sorted from them (not recorded which). The DNA for the CDR3 is TGTGCCAGCAGCCTCCGGACCGGATGGAACACTGAAGCTTTCTTT. Translated, it gives CASSLRTGWNTEAFF.